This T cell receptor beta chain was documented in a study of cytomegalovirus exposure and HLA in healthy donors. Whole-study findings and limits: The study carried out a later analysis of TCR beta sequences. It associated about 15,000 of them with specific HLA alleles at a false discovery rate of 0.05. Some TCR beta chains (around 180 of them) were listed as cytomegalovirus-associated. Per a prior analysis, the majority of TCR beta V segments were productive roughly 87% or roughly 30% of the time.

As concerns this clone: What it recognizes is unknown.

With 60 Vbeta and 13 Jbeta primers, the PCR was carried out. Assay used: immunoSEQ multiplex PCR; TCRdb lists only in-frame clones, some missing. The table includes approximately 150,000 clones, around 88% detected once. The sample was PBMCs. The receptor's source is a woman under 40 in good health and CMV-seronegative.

In nucleotides, the CDR3 is TGTGCCAGCAGCGTAGGACAGGGGATCTCCTACGAGCAGTACTTC. This codes for CASSVGQGISYEQYF. This chain connects TRBV9 to TRBJ2-7; 8 bases agree with TRBD1. Per germline, CDR1 SGDLS and CDR2 YYNGEE. The CDR3 spans 15 residues. Trimming took 0 bases from V and 0 from J; bases not matched to a gene: 2.